Detailed here is one TCR beta chain. As yet, its antigen is unknown. The germline V gene encodes CDR1 MNHEY and CDR2 SVGAGI. The V end was cut by 10 bases, the J end by 7 bases, with 18 bases between. The CDR3 spans 13 residues. This entry comes from a study of cytomegalovirus exposure and HLA in healthy donors. Study findings and constraints: There were some public TCRs occurring in many donors, but most TCR sequences were rare.

The PCR had 60 Vbeta and 13 Jbeta primers. The data were produced by immunoSEQ multiplex PCR, yet TCRdb's version contains in-frame clones alone and is incomplete. The data hold approximately 150,000 clones, with around four fifths observed a single time. Source material: PBMCs. This clonotype originated in a man aged 18-30 years in good health and CMV-seropositive. The chain has TRBV6-5 and TRBJ2-3; a possible D gene is TRBD2 (6 bases). The CDR3 spells CATNGGPVNTQYF. CDR3 nucleotide sequence: TGTGCCACCAACGGAGGGCCCGTGAATACGCAGTATTTT.